This T cell receptor beta chain was identified in a study of T cells in narcolepsy. Findings and limits, study-wide: Some memory CD4+ repertoires had no autoreactive clone sequences. Same-patient CSF and blood CD4+ T cell clonotypes included HCRT-specific and TRIB2-specific autoreactive ones. Reportedly, autoreactive clonotypes were serially detected in patients' blood but not controls'.

Profiled with immunoSEQ multiplex PCR; TCRdb holds only in-frame clones, not every one. The table has fewer than 40,000 clones, roughly four fifths seen once. Germline loops: CDR1 MNHEY, CDR2 SVGAGI. V dropped 7 bases and J dropped 5 bases, with 17 bases sitting between them. CDR3 length: 14 amino acids. On this clone: The antigen is undetermined.

The clonotype comes from a human donor in good health. The sequenced material came from memory (CD45RA-) CD4+ T cells from blood. V and J are TRBV6-5 and TRBJ2-5, with D tentatively TRBD1 or TRBD2 (5 bases each). CDR3 in DNA: TGTGCCAGCACTGGAAGTAAAGGGACGGAGACCCAGTACTTC. Translating it yields CASTGSKGTETQYF.